Listed here is a single T cell receptor beta chain. Germline V lookup: CDR1 SGHRS, CDR2 YFSETQ. The CDR3 is 14 amino acids. The germline V and J ends were trimmed by 0 bases and 2 bases, with 7 bases remaining between them. This sample is part of a study of cytomegalovirus exposure and HLA in healthy donors. The primer mix had 60 Vbeta and 13 Jbeta primers. Clones were read by immunoSEQ multiplex PCR, and TCRdb kept only the in-frame ones, dropping some. The table includes around 40,000 clones, about 78% detected once. The rearrangement joins TRBV5-1 to TRBJ2-3; D is uncertain. This receptor was taken from a woman aged 25 to 39 in good health and CMV-seronegative. Sequenced sample: PBMCs. The CDR3 region has the DNA TGCGCCAGCAGCTTGGGGCTTTCCACAGATACGCAGTATTTT. Translating it yields CASSLGLSTDTQYF.